This T cell receptor (beta chain) was captured in a study of blood T cell repertoires in COVID-19. As for the study in general: Samples came from the United States, Italy and Spain, spanning acute and convalescent COVID-19. In each case, the material was cDNA or gDNA derived from T cells, B-cell-depleted T cells, or PBMCs.

Original analysis: Estimation of nucleated cell counts was performed using reference gene primer amplification. Produced via immunoSEQ multiplex PCR; TCRdb's table is partial and in-frame only. V and J calls and clone size are as listed in that table; D and trimming were resolved from the DNA. The sample records some 290,000 clones, 85% to 90% being singletons. Trimming at V came to 2 bases and at J to 7 bases, leaving 5 bases not matched to a gene. Germline V gene sequence: CDR1 SGHRS, CDR2 YFSETQ. This CDR3 is built from 15 residues. This clone has just one count. The chain employs TRBV5-1 and TRBJ1-4; the match to TRBD1 covers 10 bases. Source material: peripheral blood. The origin of this receptor is a woman under 40 with COVID-19, enrolled during active disease. The CDR3 loop reads CASSFGTGVGEKLFF. CDR3 DNA: TGCGCCAGCAGCTTCGGGACAGGGGTTGGTGAAAAACTGTTTTTT. Full variable domain (remainder filled in from reference TRBV5-1 and TRBJ1-4): KAGVTQTPRYLIKTRGQQVTLSCSPISGHRSVSWYQQTPGQGLQFLFEYFSETQRNKGNFPGRFSGRQFSNSRSEMNVSTLELGDSALYLCASSFGTGVGEKLFFGSGTQLSVL.